The 9 T cell receptor beta chains given below trace back to one sample, sequenced in a study of cytomegalovirus exposure and HLA in healthy donors (dated by TCRdb to 2016 to 2017). The library was generated by the immunoSEQ multiplex PCR assay. The multiplex PCR relied on a mix of 60 forward primers for TCR Vbeta segments and 13 reverse primers for TCR Jbeta segments. TCRdb took this table from immuneACCESS and kept in-frame rearrangements with V and J called. Such tables lack part of the clones; where checked against another copy, unresolved V genes explain under half of the gap, and the rest is unexplained. This sample lists approximately 100,000 clones; approximately 77% were detected once. Around 14% of the sample comes from the top ten. The material sequenced was PBMCs. Source of these receptors: a male donor in good health and CMV-seropositive.

The chain employs TRBV2 and TRBJ2-3; TRBD1 matches at 9 bases. The CDR3 is made up of 13 amino acids. Trimming took 7 bases from V and 6 from J; bases not matched to a gene: 5. Germline values: CDR1 SNHLY, CDR2 FYNNEI. The DNA for the CDR3 is TGTGCCAGCATAAGGGACAGGGACGATACGCAGTATTTT. Its translation is CASIRDRDDTQYF.

This rearrangement joins TRBV4-3 to TRBJ2-2; TRBD2 matches 7 bases. The ends lost 8 bases at V and 5 bases at J; junction bases unmatched: 8. Germline lookup yields CDR1 LGHNA and CDR2 YSLEER. CDR3 length: 14 amino acids. The CDR3 loop reads CASGPGRGTGELFF. The CDR3 DNA reads as TGCGCCAGCGGTCCAGGGAGGGGAACCGGGGAGCTGTTTTTT.

The chain is built from TRBV9 and TRBJ2-3; 9 bases are shared with TRBD2. The length of the CDR3 is 15 residues. V dropped 3 bases and J dropped 6; count of bases not matched to a gene: 8. The V gene's germline CDR1 is SGDLS and CDR2 YYNGEE. CDR3 loop: CASSAPPSGDDTQYF. DNA for the CDR3: TGTGCCAGCAGCGCCCCCCCTAGCGGGGATGATACGCAGTATTTT. Together with reference TRBV9 and TRBJ2-3, the CDR3 gives the full variable domain: DSGVTQTPKHLITATGQRVTLRCSPRSGDLSVYWYQQSLDQGLQFLIQYYNGEERAKGNILERFSAQQFPDLHSELNLSSLELGDSALYFCASSAPPSGDDTQYFGPGTRLTVL.

CDR3 in amino acids: CASSPRDRGRTEAFF. Here the CDR3 DNA reads TGTGCCAGCAGCCCAAGAGACAGGGGTCGGACTGAAGCTTTCTTT. The rearrangement uses TRBV11-3 and TRBJ1-1; TRBD1 aligns across 8 bases. With 5 bases clipped from V and 5 bases from J, the junction kept 10 bases outside the gene matches. Germline V gives CDR1 SGHNT, CDR2 YENEEA. CDR3 length: 15 residues.

There are a few counts of this clone. V is TRBV6-1 and J is TRBJ1-2; tentative D call: TRBD1 (5 bases). The V gene's germline CDR1 is MNHNS and CDR2 SASEGT. V lost 5 bases to trimming and J lost 7 bases, with 14 bases between them. There are 13 residues in the CDR3. Here the CDR3 DNA reads TGTGCCAGCAGTTATAGGTTTCAGGGTGGCTACACCTTC. Translation gives CASSYRFQGGYTF.

A single count supports this clone. The rearrangement uses TRBV19 and TRBJ1-5; possibly TRBD1 for D (5 bases). The germline CDR1 and CDR2 sequences are LNHDA and SQIVND (reference sequence). V was shortened by 7 bases and J by 4 bases, with 14 bases between the two germline ends. The CDR3 covers 14 residues. The CDR3, as DNA: TGTGCCAGTACGGAATGGGGGACTAATCAGCCCCAGCATTTT. Translated, it gives CASTEWGTNQPQHF.

The DNA for the CDR3 is TGCGCCAGCAGCTTAACCTCAGGTCCCCGGACCGGGGAGCTGTTTTTT. Its protein product is CASSLTSGPRTGELFF. The chain uses TRBV5-1 and TRBJ2-2; D is ambiguous. Trimming removed 2 bases at V and 5 bases at J, with 16 bases between. Per germline, CDR1 SGHRS and CDR2 YFSETQ. The CDR3 is made up of 16 amino acids.

This rearrangement joins TRBV7-2 to TRBJ2-5; unclear D gene. CDR3 length equals 14 residues. Germline CDR1 and CDR2: SGHTA and FQGNSA. Trimming took off 2 bases at V and 2 bases at J, with 9 bases between the two ends. CDR3 residues: CASSLTWAQETQYF. DNA of the CDR3: TGTGCCAGCAGCTTAACATGGGCTCAAGAGACCCAGTACTTC. The entire variable domain, with the rest obtained from reference TRBV7-2 and TRBJ2-5, is as follows: GAGVSQSPSNKVTEKGKDVELRCDPISGHTALYWYRQSLGQGLEFLIYFQGNSAPDKSGLPSDRFSAERTGGSVSTLTIQRTQQEDSAVYLCASSLTWAQETQYFGPGTRLLVL.

This clone was recorded a few times. The CDR3 nucleotides are TGTGCCAGCAGCTTAAACAGTCTTAACACCGGGGAGCTGTTTTTT. Translated: CASSLNSLNTGELFF. The genes are TRBV11-2 and TRBJ2-2; no clear D. Germline CDR1 is SGHAT and CDR2 is FQNNGV. V was clipped by 2 bases and J by 2 bases, with 9 bases between them. The CDR3 is made up of 15 amino acids.